Shown below are 24 T cell receptor delta chains from a single sample sequenced in a study of γδ T cells in repeated Plasmodium falciparum infection. Flow sorting of PBMC yielded separate Vgamma9/Vdelta2+ and Vdelta2-negative gammadelta T cell populations for bulk repertoire analysis. TCRdb ran CATT on the multiplex PCR reads. The table lists tens of thousands of delta-chain clones, 0.98% of them singletons, with more than 9% in the top ten. Sequencing input: gamma-delta T cells from blood. The receptors shown here come from a pool of human donors (malaria-infected and uninfected, not separated).

This clone was found a few times. With a far larger clone one base away, a read error is the likely cause. The same CDR3 can be traced to other DNA sequences in this sample. The J gene is TRDJ1, the V gene TRDV2; TRDD3 aligns across 8 bases. The J gene is absent in TCRdb and was assigned here via DNA matching to germline. The CDR3 length is 18 residues. CDR1 and CDR2 (germline): GEAIGNYY, EKD. CDR3: CACDAINTGGLYTDKLIF. The CDR3 DNA follows: TGCGCCTGTGACGCCATTAATACTGGGGGCCTGTACACCGATAAACTCATCTTT.

Details on this clone: TCRdb's entry gives the protein of a much larger clone, which mismatches this DNA's translation at residue 15, likely from a read error; the protein reported here is translated from the DNA. The chain is built from TRDV1 and TRDJ1, with 7 nucleotides matching TRDD2. V shed 1 base, J shed 2 bases, and the junction held 22 bases outside the gene matches. The germline V gene has CDR1 TSWWSYY and CDR2 QGS. CDR3 size: 21 residues. Here the CDR3 reads CALGERPQKRDYALPTDKLIF. For the CDR3, the DNA is TGTGCTCTTGGGGAACGTCCCCAGAAGCGGGATTATGCCCTTCCTACCGATAAACTCATCTTT.

This clone has at least ten counts. V gene TRDV1 combines with J gene TRDJ1; the match to TRDD3 covers 8 bases. Looked up from germline, CDR1 is TSWWSYY and CDR2 is QGS. The CDR3 is made up of 19 amino acids. Germline trimming cut 1 base from V and 3 bases from J; bases unmatched to any gene: 16. The CDR3 bases are TGTGCTCTTGGGGAACGGGCCCCATATCATCTGGGGGAGGCCGATAAACTCATCTTT. Translating gives CALGERAPYHLGEADKLIF.

A remark on this clone: TCRdb attributes to this sequence the protein of a much larger clone, which differs from the DNA translation at residue 6; a read error is likely, and the protein displayed is translated from the DNA. The CDR3 sequence: CALGEPRPTWGIRTDKLIF. The CDR3 coding sequence is TGTGCTCTTGGGGAACCCCGTCCTACATGGGGGATACGCACCGATAAACTCATCTTT. The rearrangement links TRDV1 to TRDJ1, with TRDD3 identical over 11 bases. The J gene is absent in TCRdb and was assigned here via DNA matching to germline. Germline V gene data show CDR1 as TSWWSYY and CDR2 as QGS. The CDR3 has 19 residues. The J segment lost 1 base and the V segment lost 1 base, leaving 11 bases of the junction unmatched.

The sample holds a few counts of this clone. TCRdb's entry gives the protein of a much larger clone, which mismatches this DNA's translation at residue 5, likely from a read error; the protein reported here is translated from the DNA. V usage is TRDV1 and J usage is TRDJ1; 11 bases are shared with TRDD3. Germline matching of the DNA provided the J gene here, since TCRdb leaves it blank. With V trimmed by 4 bases and J by 0 bases, 19 bases remained unmatched. CDR1 and CDR2 (germline): TSWWSYY, QGS. The CDR3 is made up of 21 amino acids. The CDR3 reads CALGGLDFFLGDTLYTDKLIF. DNA of the CDR3: TGTGCTCTTGGGGGACTAGATTTCTTTCTGGGGGATACACTGTACACCGATAAACTCATCTTT.

With respect to this clone: TCRdb assigns this DNA the protein of a much larger clone, which departs from its translation at residue 4; this likely reflects a read error, and the protein shown comes from translating the DNA. This rearrangement joins TRDV2 to TRDJ1; 9 bases are shared with TRDD3. The J gene was not available in TCRdb and was assigned here by matching the DNA to germline segments. The CDR3 is 18 residues long. The germline gives CDR1 GEAIGNYY, CDR2 EKD. The CDR3 sequence: CACNTLEGLGDDTDKLIF. The CDR3 DNA is TGTGCCTGTAACACTTTGGAAGGACTGGGGGACGACACCGATAAACTCATCTTT.

This clone has only a few counts. TCRdb's listed protein matches a much larger clone and diverges from this DNA's translation at residue 11, likely through a read error; the protein shown comes from the DNA. CDR3 amino acids: CALGERAYLGGGGTDKLIF. CDR3 sequence (DNA): TGTGCTCTTGGGGAACGGGCCTACCTGGGGGGTGGAGGAACCGATAAACTCATCTTT. V is TRDV1 and J is TRDJ1; 7 bases are a match to TRDD3. The J gene comes from matching the DNA to germline here; TCRdb lacks it. V was clipped by 1 base and J by 2 bases; unmatched bases: 16. Germline assignment: CDR1 TSWWSYY and CDR2 QGS. The CDR3 is 19 amino acids.

As regards this clone: A read error likely explains why the TCRdb protein, taken from a much larger clone, differs from this DNA's translation at residue 15; the protein shown is translated from the DNA. The chain carries TRDV1 and TRDJ1, with a possible D match to TRDD2 (7 bases). In the absence of a J gene in TCRdb, the DNA was matched to germline to assign it here. The V end lost 3 bases, the J end lost 1 base, and 42 bases lay between the germline ends. Germline CDR1 and CDR2: TSWWSYY and QGS. The CDR3 is made up of 25 amino acids. This CDR3 is CALGDLRPIPTRMGGAYNSTDKLIF. The CDR3, as DNA: TGTGCTCTTGGGGACTTAAGGCCCATTCCTACGAGAATGGGGGGGGCTTATAACTCCACCGATAAACTCATCTTT.

This clone has more than one count but fewer than ten. The protein in TCRdb stems from a much larger clone and differs at residue 13 from this DNA's translation, likely a read error; here the protein is translated from the DNA. The V call is TRDV2, the J call TRDJ1; 9 positions match TRDD3. Germline matching of the DNA provided the J gene here, since TCRdb leaves it blank. The CDR3 extends over 20 amino acids. CDR1 and CDR2 (germline): GEAIGNYY, EKD. The junction had 23 bases not matched to a gene; V was cut back by 3 bases and J by 4 bases. CDR3 amino acids: CACDPVLSNTGGHDGDKLIF. In DNA, the CDR3 is TGTGCCTGTGACCCCGTGCTTTCGAACACTGGGGGACACGATGGCGATAAACTCATCTTT.

With regard to this clone: TCRdb shows a much larger clone's protein in place of this DNA's translation, and the two differ at residue 7, likely through a read error; the protein shown is translated from the DNA. The chain combines TRDV3 with TRDJ1, with 11 nucleotides matching TRDD3. The CDR3 loop spans 22 amino acids. The J segment lost 0 bases and the V segment lost 4 bases, leaving 28 bases of the junction unmatched. Germline V gives CDR1 TVYSNPD, CDR2 GDNSRS (reference sequence). The chain's CDR3 is CACKLPSPSYWGIRVDTDKLIF. CDR3 coding DNA: TGTGCCTGCAAACTTCCTAGCCCCTCGTACTGGGGGATAAGAGTGGACACCGATAAACTCATCTTT.

Points on this clone: The protein TCRdb gives is from a much larger clone and does not agree with this DNA's translation at residue 10, likely a read error; the protein shown here comes from the DNA. This chain connects TRDV1 to TRDJ1, with 11 positions matching TRDD3. TCRdb offers no J gene call, so here the DNA was matched to germline to obtain one. Germline assignment: CDR1 TSWWSYY and CDR2 QGS. The trim removed 0 bases at V and 1 base at J, leaving 16 bases unmatched. This CDR3 has 21 residues. Here the CDR3 DNA reads TGTGCTCTTGGGGAACTAGATCTTACGAGGTACTGGGGGATATGCACCGATAAACTCATCTTT. Translated, it gives CALGELDLTRYWGICTDKLIF.

Note on this clone: It is likely a read error: a sequence one base away is far more abundant. Other DNA sequences in the same sample also yield this CDR3. The chain recombines TRDV1 with TRDJ1; no clear D. This CDR3 is built from 12 residues. Germline CDR1 and CDR2: TSWWSYY and QGS. The CDR3 DNA sequence: TGTGCTCTTGGTGAACGGGGCCACAAACTCATCTTT. Amino acid sequence: CALGERGHKLIF.

This clone was detected only a few times. The protein TCRdb lists belongs to a much larger clone and differs from this DNA's translation at residue 15, which points to a read error; the protein shown is made from the DNA. V usage is TRDV2 and J usage is TRDJ1; D might be TRDD3 (5 bases). This CDR3 region has 18 residues. The germline gives CDR1 GEAIGNYY, CDR2 EKD. The CDR3 here is CACDTVMHHGENTDTLIF. In DNA form, the CDR3 reads TGTGCCTGTGACACCGTTATGCACCACGGGGAAAACACCGATACACTCATCTTT.

This clone was observed a few times. TCRdb attributes to this sequence the protein of a much larger clone, which differs from the DNA translation at residue 11; a read error is likely, and the protein displayed is translated from the DNA. The V gene is TRDV2, the J gene TRDJ1, with no clear D. No J segment appears in TCRdb, so it was assigned here by matching the sequence to germline. The CDR3 sequence is 16 residues long. Germline V gene sequence: CDR1 GEAIGNYY, CDR2 EKD. V lost 3 bases and J lost 4, with 20 bases in between. For the CDR3, the DNA is TGTGCCTGTGACCAATGCCGCCCCTCCAAGCTCGATAAACTCATCTTT. Protein sequence: CACDQCRPSKLDKLIF.

Comment on this clone: This DNA's translation differs at residue 6 from TCRdb's protein, which comes from a much larger clone; a read error is likely, and the protein shown is translated from the DNA. The J gene is TRDJ1, the V gene TRDV1; 7 nucleotides align to TRDD3. Germline CDR1 is TSWWSYY and CDR2 is QGS. The trim removed 3 bases at V and 4 bases at J, leaving 8 bases unmatched. The CDR3 spans 15 residues. This CDR3 reads CALGDAYVGDDKLIF. CDR3 nucleotides: TGTGCTCTTGGGGATGCCTATGTGGGGGACGATAAACTCATCTTT.

This clone was observed at least ten times. Given a far larger clone just one base away, this is likely a sequencing read error. The same CDR3 can be traced to other DNA sequences in this sample. V usage is TRDV2 and J usage is TRDJ2, with D perhaps matching TRDD3 (5 bases). The CDR3 consists of 15 residues. The V and J ends lost 4 bases and 8 bases respectively, with 19 bases between them. Looked up from germline, CDR1 is GEAIGNYY and CDR2 is EKD. For the CDR3, the DNA is TGTGCCTGTGATACCCTTAGGGGAGACCTGGCACAACTCTTCTTT. Its protein is CACDTLRGDLAQLFF.

This clone was counted ten times or more. TCRdb pairs this DNA with a much larger clone's protein that differs at residue 9, likely a read error; the protein shown was translated from the DNA. V and J are TRDV2 and TRDJ1; tentatively, D is TRDD3 (6 bases). TCRdb lists no J gene, so it was determined here by aligning the DNA to germline. The CDR3 runs 16 residues. Germline V gene data show CDR1 as GEAIGNYY and CDR2 as EKD. The V and J ends lost 8 bases and 9 bases respectively, with 30 bases between them. For the CDR3, the DNA is TGTGCCTCTCCCCTCAACGTACTGAGGGATATATTGGAACTCATCTTT. Protein sequence: CASPLNVLRDILELIF.

Concerning this clone: A read error likely explains why the TCRdb protein, taken from a much larger clone, differs from this DNA's translation at residue 3; the protein shown is translated from the DNA. J is TRDJ2 and V is TRDV2; TRDD3 might be the D (5 bases). TCRdb supplies no J gene; here it was assigned by aligning the nucleotide sequence to germline. Per the germline V gene, CDR1 is GEAIGNYY and CDR2 is EKD. The length of the CDR3 is 14 residues. The CDR3 sequence: CAYDTITGTAQLFF. CDR3 DNA sequence: TGTGCCTATGACACCATTACTGGGACAGCACAACTCTTCTTT.

As for this clone: A read error likely explains why the TCRdb protein, taken from a much larger clone, differs from this DNA's translation at residue 7; the protein shown is translated from the DNA. V gene TRDV1 combines with J gene TRDJ3; 8 bases are shared with TRDD3. Because TCRdb records no J gene, it was assigned here through a match of the DNA to germline. The germline V gene encodes CDR1 TSWWSYY and CDR2 QGS. The CDR3 is made up of 19 amino acids. Germline trimming cut 3 bases from V and 0 bases from J; bases unmatched to any gene: 7. The CDR3 DNA is TGTGCTCTTGGGGACGGCGCTGGGGGAACCTCCTGGGACACCCGACAGATGTTTTTC. Protein sequence: CALGDGAGGTSWDTRQMFF.

Details on this clone: The TCRdb record carries a much larger clone's protein, which differs from this DNA's translation at residue 21; a read error is the likely cause, and the protein listed here is the DNA translation. The chain is built from TRDV1 and TRDJ1; 12 bases fit TRDD3. The CDR3 runs 23 residues. CDR1 is TSWWSYY and CDR2 is QGS in the germline V gene. CDR3 sequence (DNA): TGTGCTCTTGGGGAACTTGGCAAATTATCCCTCAAAGTACTGGGGGATACTTACTATAAACCCATCTTT. Translating it yields CALGELGKLSLKVLGDTYYKPIF.

Only a few counts were recorded for this clone. TCRdb's protein for this DNA is that of a much larger clone and differs from the translation at residue 8, likely a read error; the protein shown is the DNA translation. J is TRDJ1 and V is TRDV1; 10 nucleotides agree with TRDD3. The J gene, absent from TCRdb, was called here by matching the DNA to germline. Trimming removed 3 bases from V and 0 bases from J; junction bases left unmatched: 25. The V gene's germline CDR1 is TSWWSYY and CDR2 QGS. This CDR3 comprises 23 residues. In nucleotides, the CDR3 is TGTGCTCTTGGGGATCTCCCTCCCTACCTGGGGGATATAGCCCATGCGTACACCGATAAACTCATCTTT. Protein product: CALGDLPPYLGDIAHAYTDKLIF.

On this clone: A read error likely explains why the TCRdb protein, taken from a much larger clone, differs from this DNA's translation at residue 11; the protein shown is translated from the DNA. The V gene is TRDV2, the J gene TRDJ1; 10 bases are a match to TRDD3. Trimming cost V 0 bases and J 0 bases; bases outside gene matches: 21. Germline CDR1 reads GEAIGNYY; CDR2 reads EKD. The CDR3 sequence is 22 residues long. This CDR3 reads CACDTITGGLTKLPNYTDKLIF. Here the CDR3 DNA reads TGTGCCTGTGACACCATTACTGGGGGATTGACAAAGCTACCGAATTACACCGATAAACTCATCTTT.

In its sample, this clone was seen a few times. The mismatch at residue 4 between this DNA's translation and the TCRdb protein of a much larger clone likely reflects a read error; the protein shown is translated from the DNA. J is TRDJ1 and V is TRDV2, with 9 bases fitting TRDD3. The J gene was missing in TCRdb and was found by matching the end of the DNA to germline. The germline V gene encodes CDR1 GEAIGNYY and CDR2 EKD. V lost 5 bases, J lost 0 bases, and 9 bases stayed unmatched. CDR3 length: 16 residues. CDR3 DNA sequence: TGTGCCTGTGGCACTCTACTGGGGGAGCACACCGATAAACTCATCTTT. Protein: CACGTLLGEHTDKLIF.

In this sample, this clone turned up a few times. It is likely a read error: a sequence one base away is far more abundant. At the DNA level, this CDR3 is encoded by other sequences in the same sample as well. The J gene is TRDJ1, the V gene TRDV1, with D perhaps TRDD3 (5 bases). The CDR3 loop spans 16 amino acids. CDR1 TSWWSYY and CDR2 QGS come from the germline V gene. In DNA, the CDR3 is TGTGCCCTTGGGGTCCCGGGGACCCTCTTCACCGATAAACTCATCTTT. Its protein is CALGVPGTLFTDKLIF.